These 18 T cell receptor beta chains came from one sample sequenced in a study of blood T cell repertoires in COVID-19. Method: immunoSEQ multiplex PCR; TCRdb's copy keeps in-frame clones and lacks some. The sample shows about 120,000 clones, roughly 86% of them seen only once. The sequencing sample was made of peripheral blood. The receptors stem from a man aged 40-55 years with acute or convalescent COVID-19.

The V call is TRBV10-3, the J call TRBJ2-5; 9 bases fit TRBD1. The junction had 7 bases not matched to a gene; V was cut back by 10 bases and J by 4 bases. The CDR3 consists of 13 residues. Germline CDR1 ENHRY, CDR2 SYGVKD. CDR3 amino acids: CATGQGPGETQYF. The CDR3 DNA is TGTGCCACGGGACAGGGACCCGGAGAGACCCAGTACTTC.

The rearrangement joins TRBV19 to TRBJ1-5; 12 bases line up with TRBD1. The CDR3 sequence is 15 residues long. The V gene's germline CDR1 is LNHDA and CDR2 SQIVND (reference sequence). The J segment lost 7 bases and the V segment lost 5 bases, leaving 6 bases of the junction unmatched. The CDR3 spells CASSSGQGARQPQHF. The CDR3 DNA sequence: TGTGCCAGTAGTTCGGGACAGGGGGCTCGGCAGCCCCAGCATTTT.

The V call is TRBV9, the J call TRBJ1-2, with D possibly being TRBD1 (5 bases). The CDR3 is 15 amino acids. Germline loops: CDR1 SGDLS, CDR2 YYNGEE. Trimming removed 3 bases from V and 9 bases from J, with 21 bases in between. The CDR3 here is CASSATPRGGVSYTF. In nucleotides, the CDR3 is TGTGCCAGCAGCGCAACCCCTAGGGGAGGAGTAAGCTACACCTTC.

J is TRBJ2-1 and V is TRBV4-2; TRBD2 agrees at 10 bases. The J segment lost 2 bases and the V segment lost 1 base, leaving 5 bases of the junction unmatched. The CDR3 loop spans 17 amino acids. Germline V CDR1 and CDR2: LGHNA, YNFKEQ. CDR3 DNA sequence: TGTGCCAGCAGCCAAGGGGAAAGCGGGGGGGCCTACAATGAGCAGTTCTTC. Protein product: CASSQGESGGAYNEQFF.

This chain uses TRBV7-6 with TRBJ2-5; the D is unclear. The CDR3 loop spans 14 amino acids. V was pared by 1 base and J by 2 bases, with 8 bases between. The germline gives CDR1 SGHVS, CDR2 FNYEAQ. The CDR3: CASSLELQQETQYF. The CDR3 DNA is TGTGCCAGCAGCTTAGAGTTACAGCAAGAGACCCAGTACTTC.

The chain employs TRBV3-1 (or the pseudogene TRBV3-2) and TRBJ2-1, with D tentatively TRBD2 (5 bases). V lost 2 bases and J 7 bases, leaving 9 bases between the germline ends. The germline V gene encodes CDR1 LGHDT and CDR2 YNNKEL (reference sequence). The CDR3 has 13 residues. This CDR3 is CASSQSRGNEQFF. CDR3 DNA: TGTGCCAGCAGCCAATCCCGCGGGAATGAGCAGTTCTTC.

The chain links TRBV20-1 to TRBJ1-2; D is ambiguous. V was trimmed by 3 bases and J by 2 bases, leaving 16 bases between them. Germline CDR1 reads DFQATT; CDR2 reads SNEGSKA (reference sequence). The CDR3 runs 15 residues. This chain's CDR3 is CSASSWASRNYGYTF. Here the CDR3 DNA reads TGCAGTGCTAGTTCGTGGGCCTCTCGAAACTATGGCTACACCTTC.

This clone was recorded a few times. The rearrangement joins TRBV5-4 to TRBJ2-2; 13 bases align to TRBD2. The length of the CDR3 is 18 residues. Trimming removed 4 bases from V and 0 bases from J; junction bases left unmatched: 6. Germline CDR1 SGHNT, CDR2 YYREEE (reference sequence). CDR3 DNA sequence: TGTGCCAGCAGCCTCCCGGGACTAGCGGGAACGAACACCGGGGAGCTGTTTTTT. Protein product: CASSLPGLAGTNTGELFF.

J is TRBJ1-1 and V is TRBV12-3 or TRBV12-4; tentative D call: TRBD1 (5 bases). The CDR3 has 13 amino acids. V was pared by 10 bases and J by 6 bases, with 18 bases between. CDR3 sequence (DNA): TGTGCCACAAGTCCCCGCCAAGGGGCTGAAGCTTTCTTT. Translating it yields CATSPRQGAEAFF.

The J gene is TRBJ1-2, the V gene TRBV6-2 or TRBV6-3; D gene uncertain. V was cut by 1 base and J by 8 bases, with 14 bases left in between. The CDR3 runs 14 residues. Germline CDR1 is MNHEY and CDR2 is SVGEGT. CDR3 DNA sequence: TGTGCCAGCAGTTACTATAATGGGCGACGAGGCTACACCTTC. The encoded protein is CASSYYNGRRGYTF.

The chain links TRBV7-2 to TRBJ1-1; no firm D call. The CDR3 runs to 14 residues. With 3 bases removed from V and 4 bases from J, the gap between germline ends came to 12 bases. Germline loops: CDR1 SGHTA, CDR2 FQGNSA. DNA of the CDR3: TGTGCCAGCAGCTTGGATAAGGGAGGCACTGAAGCTTTCTTT. Translating it yields CASSLDKGGTEAFF.

This chain connects TRBV5-8 to TRBJ2-2; perhaps TRBD1 as D (7 bases). The CDR3 is made up of 17 amino acids. The ends were cut back, 4 bases at V and 6 bases at J, with 22 bases in the middle. Germline V CDR1 and CDR2: SGHTS, YDEGEE. This CDR3 is CASSQIKYTGEAGELFF. The CDR3 coding sequence is TGTGCCAGCAGCCAGATAAAATACACAGGGGAGGCCGGGGAGCTGTTTTTT.

CDR3 DNA: TGTGCCTGGAAAGACAGGGAATATGATGGCTACACCTTC. This encodes CAWKDREYDGYTF. The V call is TRBV30, the J call TRBJ1-2; TRBD1 aligns across 7 bases. The trim removed 4 bases at V and 6 bases at J, leaving 8 bases unmatched. The CDR3 length is 13 residues. CDR1 and CDR2 from the germline V gene are GTSNPN and SVGIG (reference sequence).

The V and J genes are TRBV3-1 (or the pseudogene TRBV3-2) and TRBJ2-5, with 7 positions matching TRBD2. The J segment lost 5 bases and the V segment lost 2 bases, leaving 2 bases of the junction unmatched. From germline, CDR1 is LGHDT and CDR2 YNNKEL (reference sequence). CDR3 length: 13 amino acids. The CDR3 spells CASSQRLAETQYF. CDR3 DNA: TGTGCCAGCAGCCAAAGACTAGCCGAGACCCAGTACTTC.

This chain uses TRBV28 with TRBJ1-5; 11 positions agree with TRBD1. The CDR3 loop spans 16 amino acids. Germline CDR1 MDHEN, CDR2 SYDVKM. The J segment lost 6 bases and the V segment lost 3 bases, leaving 7 bases of the junction unmatched. The CDR3 protein is CASSFRAGTGGQPQHF. CDR3 DNA: TGTGCCAGCAGTTTTAGGGCGGGGACAGGGGGTCAGCCCCAGCATTTT.

CDR3 sequence reads: CASSQVSLLFSYEQYF. CDR3 bases: TGTGCCAGCAGCCAAGTTTCGTTACTTTTTTCCTACGAGCAGTACTTC. The rearrangement joins TRBV14 to TRBJ2-7; D call uncertain. This CDR3 comprises 16 residues. Germline V lookup: CDR1 SGHDN, CDR2 FVKESK. V was cut by 1 base and J by 1 base, with 14 bases left in between.

The V gene is TRBV3-1 (or the pseudogene TRBV3-2), the J gene TRBJ2-5; 7 nucleotides line up with TRBD2. J gave up 4 bases and V 1 base, and 6 bases lay outside the gene matches. From germline, CDR1 is LGHDT and CDR2 YNNKEL (reference sequence). This CDR3 is 15 amino acids long. CDR3: CASSQGVAGAETQYF. CDR3 bases: TGTGCCAGCAGCCAAGGGGTAGCGGGCGCAGAGACCCAGTACTTC.

The J gene is TRBJ1-2, the V gene TRBV30, with 7 bases fitting TRBD1. V trimming: 0 bases; J trimming: 4 bases; junction bases outside the gene matches: 8. The CDR3 length is 15 residues. CDR1 is GTSNPN, CDR2 SVGIG, per germline (reference sequence). CDR3 nucleotides: TGTGCCTGGAGTGTAGGGGGTGGGACAGTCTATGGCTACACCTTC. It yields the protein CAWSVGGGTVYGYTF. Combining the CDR3 with reference TRBV30 and TRBJ1-2 gives the whole variable domain SQTIHQWPATLVQPVGSPLSLECTVEGTSNPNLYWYRQAAGRGLQLLFYSVGIGQISSEVPQNLSASRPQDRQFILSSKKLLLSDSGFYLCAWSVGGGTVYGYTFGSGTRLTVV.